One sample yielded the 10 T cell receptor beta chains listed below, sequenced in a study of Tregs in tolerant kidney transplant recipients. TCRdb keeps only in-frame clones here, not all; method: immunoSEQ multiplex PCR. The sample has roughly 69,000 clones, less than 98% seen once. The sequencing here drew on Tregs from blood, taken before the transplant. The source is a human donor who received a combined kidney and bone marrow transplant.

The chain carries TRBV27 and TRBJ2-3, with 12 positions matching TRBD1. With V trimmed by 3 bases and J by 9 bases, 10 bases remained unmatched. The germline V gene has CDR1 MNHEY and CDR2 SMNVEV (reference sequence). There are 16 residues in the CDR3. DNA for the CDR3: TGTGCCAGCAGTTTTTTATCCCGGGACAGGGGGCGCACGCAGTATTTT. It translates to CASSFLSRDRGRTQYF.

This chain links TRBV11-3 with TRBJ2-1; TRBD2 agrees at 8 bases. After removal of 2 bases from V and 12 bases from J, the junction contained 6 bases not matched to a gene. CDR1 SGHNT and CDR2 YENEEA come from the germline V gene. The CDR3 consists of 13 residues. The CDR3 coding sequence is TGTGCCAGCAGCTTACGGGAGGGCCTTGGGCAGTTCTTC. It translates to CASSLREGLGQFF.

This clone is a singleton in its sample. The V call is TRBV5-1, the J call TRBJ2-3; 14 bases match TRBD2. Germline values: CDR1 SGHRS, CDR2 YFSETQ. V was pared by 2 bases and J by 4 bases, with 6 bases of the junction left unmatched. This CDR3 contains 17 residues. DNA for the CDR3: TGCGCCAGCAGCTTAGAAGGACTAGCGGGGGGCGCAGATACGCAGTATTTT. It specifies CASSLEGLAGGADTQYF.

The CDR3 here is CASSWGTGTQYF. CDR3 DNA: TGCGCCAGCAGCTGGGGCACCGGGACCCAGTACTTC. This chain links TRBV5-1 with TRBJ2-5, with a tentative D call TRBD1 (5 bases). Germline V gene sequence: CDR1 SGHRS, CDR2 YFSETQ. V was trimmed by 3 bases and J by 7 bases, leaving 10 bases between them. CDR3 length: 12 amino acids.

This chain links TRBV7-2 with TRBJ2-7, with D tentatively TRBD2 (5 bases). The CDR3 length is 15 residues. V was trimmed by 1 base and J by 0 bases, leaving 10 bases between them. Germline V gene sequence: CDR1 SGHTA, CDR2 FQGNSA. CDR3: CASSLVAGSSYEQYF. The CDR3 DNA reads as TGTGCCAGCAGCTTAGTTGCGGGCAGCTCCTACGAGCAGTACTTC. Complete variable domain (other parts from reference TRBV7-2 and TRBJ2-7): GAGVSQSPSNKVTEKGKDVELRCDPISGHTALYWYRQSLGQGLEFLIYFQGNSAPDKSGLPSDRFSAERTGGSVSTLTIQRTQQEDSAVYLCASSLVAGSSYEQYFGPGTRLTVT.

This clone was detected once. The chain joins TRBV2 to TRBJ1-6; no firm D call. CDR3 length equals 16 residues. V shed 1 base and J shed 5 bases, with 12 bases lying between them. Looked up from germline, CDR1 is SNHLY and CDR2 is FYNNEI. The CDR3 spells CASSEGVGRNNSPLHF. The CDR3 DNA is TGTGCCAGCAGTGAAGGGGTGGGCAGAAATAATTCACCCCTCCACTTT.

The chain combines TRBV10-3 with TRBJ1-3, with 8 bases aligning to TRBD1. The CDR3 length is 19 residues. The trim removed 3 bases at V and 0 bases at J, leaving 13 bases unmatched. CDR1 ENHRY and CDR2 SYGVKD come from the germline V gene. CDR3 sequence reads: CAISDRTGRRENSGNTIYF. CDR3 bases: TGTGCCATCAGTGATCGGACAGGGAGAAGAGAGAACTCTGGAAACACCATATATTTT.

The V call is TRBV29-1, the J call TRBJ2-7; a weak D match, TRBD2 (6 bases). V was cut by 6 bases and J by 2 bases, with 11 bases left in between. This CDR3 has 12 amino acids. The germline gives CDR1 SQVTM, CDR2 ANQGSEA. CDR3 nucleotides: TGCAGCGTGGGGACTGTCCCCTACGAGCAGTACTTC. Translated: CSVGTVPYEQYF.

This chain connects TRBV10-3 to TRBJ2-2; 11 bases match TRBD2. Germline-derived CDR1 and CDR2 are ENHRY and SYGVKD. Losses at the gene ends were 10 bases for V and 10 bases for J; bases not matched to a gene: 11. This CDR3 comprises 14 residues. DNA of the CDR3: TGTGCCACCCAGGGTCTAGCGGGGGGATTGGAGCTGTTTTTT. Its translation: CATQGLAGGLELFF.

The genes are TRBV7-2 and TRBJ2-3; weak D call: TRBD1 (6 bases). CDR3 length equals 13 residues. The V and J ends lost 3 bases and 6 bases respectively, with 10 bases between them. Germline values: CDR1 SGHTA, CDR2 FQGNSA. CDR3 nucleotides: TGTGCCAGCAGCTTCAGGGGCAGGGATACGCAGTATTTT. As protein: CASSFRGRDTQYF. Looking up the rest from reference TRBV7-2 and TRBJ2-3 gives the full variable domain: GAGVSQSPSNKVTEKGKDVELRCDPISGHTALYWYRQSLGQGLEFLIYFQGNSAPDKSGLPSDRFSAERTGGSVSTLTIQRTQQEDSAVYLCASSFRGRDTQYFGPGTRLTVL.